The 28 T cell receptor beta chains in this list originate from one sample, sequenced in a study of blood T cells in healthy people across ages. Then a second PCR, running roughly 7 to 11 cycles, was carried out with a sample-barcoded 5' primer and a J-beta primer mix. TCRdb reprocessed the 5' RACE reads with MiXCR, giving one entry per CDR3 protein. The data contain roughly 2 million distinct CDR3 sequences, around half of them singletons. Sequencing input: blood. The receptors originated from a woman in her forties in good health.

This clonotype has just a few counts. The gene calls are TRBV15 and TRBJ2-3, with D perhaps TRBD1 (5 bases). CDR1 and CDR2 (germline): LNHNV, YYDKDF (reference sequence). V lost 5 bases and J 2 bases, leaving 17 bases between the germline ends. This CDR3 spans 16 amino acids. Here the CDR3 reads CATSHTGPGDTDTQYF. The CDR3 nucleotides are TGTGCCACCAGCCATACAGGACCCGGAGACACAGATACGCAGTATTTT.

Ten or more counts support this clonotype. An end of the junction does not agree with germline; a read error may underlie this. The chain combines TRBV6-5 with TRBJ2-3; the D is unclear. Germline V CDR1 and CDR2: MNHEY, SVGAGI. CDR3 length: 13 amino acids. DNA for the CDR3: TGCGCCAGCAGCCCTAGGCCCACAGATACGCAGTATTTT. This sequence encodes CASSPRPTDTQYF.

The chain links TRBV28 to TRBJ1-2; the D gene is possibly TRBD1 (6 bases). The V and J ends lost 3 bases and 1 base respectively, with 18 bases between them. The CDR3 length is 17 residues. Germline CDR1 MDHEN, CDR2 SYDVKM. CDR3 bases: TGTGCCAGCAGTTTCGCCGGAATGGGGGCACTTAACTATGGCTACACCTTC. It translates to CASSFAGMGALNYGYTF.

V gene TRBV7-9 combines with J gene TRBJ2-7, with a weak D call TRBD2 (6 bases). There are 15 residues in the CDR3. Germline V gene data show CDR1 as SEHNR and CDR2 as FQNEAQ (reference sequence). With 1 base removed from V and 3 bases from J, the gap between germline ends came to 13 bases. For the CDR3, the DNA is TGTGCCAGCAGCTTAGTGTCTGGGGGACTCTACGAGCAGTACTTC. Its translation: CASSLVSGGLYEQYF.

The J gene is TRBJ2-1, the V gene TRBV6-5; a weak D match, TRBD1 (8 bases). This CDR3 is built from 16 residues. V dropped 8 bases and J dropped 12 bases, with 29 bases sitting between them. Germline V gives CDR1 MNHEY, CDR2 SVGAGI. The CDR3 nucleotides read TGTGCCAGCGGTTCGGCGCACAGGGGGGGCCGTGGAGGGCAGTTCTTC. Its protein product is CASGSAHRGGRGGQFF.

The chain has TRBV28 and TRBJ2-3, with D possibly TRBD2 on 5 matching bases. This CDR3 spans 17 amino acids. Germline lookup yields CDR1 MDHEN and CDR2 SYDVKM. With 6 bases removed from V and 2 bases from J, the gap between germline ends came to 21 bases. CDR3 region: CASSLMDLSGYTDTQYF. CDR3 DNA sequence: TGTGCCAGCAGCTTGATGGACCTATCGGGGTACACAGATACGCAGTATTTT.

V gene TRBV20-1 combines with J gene TRBJ1-6; the match to TRBD1 covers 10 bases. Germline V CDR1 and CDR2: DFQATT, SNEGSKA (reference sequence). V lost 0 bases to trimming and J lost 7 bases; unmatched junction nucleotides: 6. This CDR3 is 16 amino acids long. This CDR3 reads CSARDPGTGENSPLHF. The CDR3, as DNA: TGCAGTGCTAGAGATCCCGGGACAGGGGAAAATTCACCCCTCCACTTT.

This clonotype occurred a few times. The chain joins TRBV20-1 to TRBJ2-3, with 7 bases identical to TRBD2. The CDR3 runs to 15 residues. J gave up 0 bases and V 3 bases, and 6 bases lay outside the gene matches. Per the germline V gene, CDR1 is DFQATT and CDR2 is SNEGSKA (reference sequence). Here the CDR3 reads CSASLAETSTDTQYF. CDR3 coding DNA: TGCAGTGCTAGTCTAGCGGAAACTAGCACAGATACGCAGTATTTT.

The V and J genes are TRBV7-9 and TRBJ2-5, with 16 nucleotides matching TRBD2. The CDR3 is 17 residues long. The germline V gene has CDR1 SEHNR and CDR2 FQNEAQ (reference sequence). J gave up 5 bases and V 3 bases, and 6 bases lay outside the gene matches. The CDR3 loop is CASSFGTSGGARETQYF. CDR3 in DNA: TGTGCCAGCAGCTTTGGGACTAGCGGGGGGGCCCGGGAGACCCAGTACTTC.

The chain couples TRBV18 to TRBJ2-1; 12 positions match TRBD2. This CDR3 contains 16 residues. V dropped 1 base and J dropped 6; count of bases not matched to a gene: 4. CDR1 is KGHSH, CDR2 LQKENI, per germline. In nucleotides, the CDR3 is TGTGCCAGCTCACCACGGACTAGCGGGACAGGCAATGAGCAGTTCTTC. Encoded protein: CASSPRTSGTGNEQFF.

This clonotype was seen many times. V usage is TRBV27 and J usage is TRBJ1-5; D gene unclear. Trimming removed 3 bases from V and 0 bases from J, with 6 bases in between. Germline assignment: CDR1 MNHEY and CDR2 SMNVEV (reference sequence). The CDR3 runs 14 residues. The CDR3 region is CASSFGYSNQPQHF. The CDR3 bases are TGTGCCAGCAGTTTTGGGTATAGCAATCAGCCCCAGCATTTT.

V is TRBV12-3 or TRBV12-4 and J is TRBJ2-5, with TRBD1 matching over 11 bases. The length of the CDR3 is 14 residues. Unmatched junction bases numbered 5, after V lost 7 bases and J lost 4 bases. In nucleotides, the CDR3 is TGTGCCAGCACCGCCGGGACAGGGGGAGAGACCCAGTACTTC. Translation gives CASTAGTGGETQYF.

The sample holds a few counts of this clonotype. V is TRBV15 and J is TRBJ2-5; D remains ambiguous. The V gene lost 0 bases and the J gene lost 2 bases, with 7 bases spanning the gap. The germline V gene has CDR1 LNHNV and CDR2 YYDKDF (reference sequence). The CDR3 has 14 amino acids. The DNA for the CDR3 is TGTGCCACCAGCAGAGACGCGGCTCAAGAGACCCAGTACTTC. Residues: CATSRDAAQETQYF.

This clonotype showed up just once. The V call is TRBV19, the J call TRBJ1-2; D is unclear. Deletions cut 3 bases from V and 4 bases from J, with 6 bases between. In germline, CDR1 is LNHDA, CDR2 SQIVND (reference sequence). This CDR3 spans 12 amino acids. CDR3 in DNA: TGTGCCAGTAGTATTTGGGGCTATGGCTACACCTTC. Amino acid sequence: CASSIWGYGYTF. Together with reference TRBV19 and TRBJ1-2, the CDR3 gives the full variable domain: DGGITQSPKYLFRKEGQNVTLSCEQNLNHDAMYWYRQDPGQGLRLIYYSQIVNDFQKGDIAEGYSVSREKKESFPLTVTSAQKNPTAFYLCASSIWGYGYTFGSGTRLTVV.

The chain has TRBV25-1 and TRBJ1-1; TRBD1 might be the D (6 bases). This CDR3 is built from 17 residues. From germline, CDR1 is MGHDK and CDR2 SYGVNS. Trimming took off 2 bases at V and 3 bases at J, with 19 bases between the two ends. CDR3 protein: CASSEGGRGGFDTEAFF. In DNA form, the CDR3 reads TGTGCCAGCAGTGAAGGAGGCAGGGGTGGGTTTGACACTGAAGCTTTCTTT.

In its sample, this clonotype was seen a few times. The chain has TRBV28 and TRBJ2-3; D might be TRBD2 (6 bases). Trimming took off 5 bases at V and 5 bases at J, with 17 bases between the two ends. The CDR3 extends over 15 amino acids. CDR1 MDHEN and CDR2 SYDVKM come from the germline V gene. CDR3 protein: CASSTASVVKDTQYF. The CDR3 region has the DNA TGTGCCAGCAGTACCGCTAGCGTGGTAAAAGATACGCAGTATTTT. Variable domain in full (rest from reference TRBV28 and TRBJ2-3): DVKVTQSSRYLVKRTGEKVFLECVQDMDHENMFWYRQDPGLGLRLIYFSYDVKMKEKGDIPEGYSVSREKKERFSLILESASTNQTSMYLCASSTASVVKDTQYFGPGTRLTVL.

The chain joins TRBV4-1 to TRBJ1-2; D not resolved. Trimming stripped 0 bases from V and 4 bases from J, with 18 bases between. The length of the CDR3 is 17 residues. Germline V gene data show CDR1 as MGHRA and CDR2 as YSYEKL. CDR3 sequence reads: CASSQDRADASVYGYTF. The CDR3 region has the DNA TGCGCCAGCAGCCAAGATCGAGCGGACGCTTCGGTCTATGGCTACACCTTC.

This clonotype has just a few counts. This sequence joins TRBV3-1 and TRBJ2-3; TRBD2 aligns across 7 bases. Trimming removed 3 bases from V and 0 bases from J; junction bases left unmatched: 9. Germline CDR1 and CDR2: LGHDT and YNNKEL (reference sequence). The CDR3 length is 17 residues. For the CDR3, the DNA is TGTGCCAGCAGCCAGTACCTACGGGGGGAGAGCACAGATACGCAGTATTTT. Protein: CASSQYLRGESTDTQYF.

As concerns this clonotype: A single base separates this from a much larger clone, so it may be a read error. The rearrangement joins TRBV10-1 to TRBJ2-3, with TRBD1 identical over 8 bases. V dropped 3 bases and J dropped 0; count of bases not matched to a gene: 5. CDR1 is WNHNN, CDR2 SYGVQD, per germline (reference sequence). The CDR3 consists of 16 residues. CDR3 region: CASSDRGRLSTDTQYF. In DNA form, the CDR3 reads TGCGCCAGCAGTGACAGGGGGCGCCTCAGCACAGATACGCAGTATTTT.

The chain uses TRBV6-5 and TRBJ2-5, with 9 bases that match TRBD1. The junction had 5 bases not matched to a gene; V was cut back by 2 bases and J by 4 bases. The germline V gene encodes CDR1 MNHEY and CDR2 SVGAGI. The CDR3 contains 15 residues. CDR3 amino acids: CASSYTPTGGETQYF. CDR3 DNA: TGTGCCAGCAGTTACACCCCGACAGGGGGAGAGACCCAGTACTTC.

V gene TRBV5-1 combines with J gene TRBJ2-7; TRBD1 is a possible D gene (5 bases). Per the germline V gene, CDR1 is SGHRS and CDR2 is YFSETQ. The CDR3 is made up of 16 amino acids. Trimming stripped 4 bases from V and 0 bases from J, with 17 bases between. CDR3 in DNA: TGCGCCAGCAGCGAGCCGGACATATCGAGCTCCTACGAGCAGTACTTC. Protein sequence: CASSEPDISSSYEQYF.

CDR3 sequence reads: CASSVRTYNEQFF. The CDR3 nucleotides read TGTGCCAGCAGTGTGAGGACCTACAATGAGCAGTTCTTC. V gene TRBV25-1 combines with J gene TRBJ2-1; D gene ambiguous. V shed 4 bases and J shed 2 bases, with 6 bases lying between them. The CDR3 is 13 residues long. Germline lookup yields CDR1 MGHDK and CDR2 SYGVNS.

This clonotype was detected only once. The V call is TRBV11-2, the J call TRBJ2-5; D unclear. V lost 5 bases to trimming and J lost 4 bases, with 14 bases between them. The CDR3 is 14 amino acids. CDR1 and CDR2 (germline): SGHAT, FQNNGV. This chain's CDR3 is CASSPSPYAETQYF. Here the CDR3 DNA reads TGTGCCAGCAGCCCGTCGCCCTACGCAGAGACCCAGTACTTC.

The chain employs TRBV7-2 and TRBJ2-1, with D uncertain. In germline, CDR1 is SGHTA, CDR2 FQGNSA. V dropped 2 bases and J dropped 15 bases, with 14 bases sitting between them. This CDR3 spans 12 amino acids. The CDR3 bases are TGTGCCAGCAGCTTAAACAGAGGCATTACGTTCTTC. It encodes CASSLNRGITFF.

This clonotype was observed many times. The gene calls are TRBV29-1 and TRBJ2-1, with D possibly being TRBD1 (6 bases). The CDR3 loop spans 15 amino acids. Trimming left V 1 base short and J 5 bases short, with 15 bases between. Germline CDR1 reads SQVTM; CDR2 reads ANQGSEA. CDR3: CSVEGSGAPHNEQFF. CDR3 DNA: TGCAGCGTTGAAGGGTCAGGGGCCCCTCACAATGAGCAGTTCTTC.

The chain employs TRBV10-3 and TRBJ2-7; 7 bases are a match to TRBD1. V trimming: 8 bases; J trimming: 0 bases; junction bases outside the gene matches: 7. In germline, CDR1 is ENHRY, CDR2 SYGVKD. This CDR3 spans 14 amino acids. This chain's CDR3 is CAILRDRVSYEQYF. DNA for the CDR3: TGTGCCATCCTCCGGGACAGAGTCTCCTACGAGCAGTACTTC.

This chain links TRBV10-2 with TRBJ2-3; 11 bases are a match to TRBD2. V trimming: 3 bases; J trimming: 6 bases; junction bases outside the gene matches: 11. CDR3 length: 17 amino acids. Germline V lookup: CDR1 WSHSY, CDR2 SAAADI. The CDR3 sequence: CASSEFSSGGARDTQYF. In DNA form, the CDR3 reads TGCGCCAGCAGTGAATTTAGTAGCGGGGGGGCAAGGGATACGCAGTATTTT.

This clonotype was counted a few times. The chain couples TRBV15 to TRBJ2-4; 12 bases are shared with TRBD2. The CDR3 totals 19 residues. Trimming removed 0 bases from V and 0 bases from J; junction bases left unmatched: 6. Germline lookup yields CDR1 LNHNV and CDR2 YYDKDF (reference sequence). The CDR3 spells CATSRDELAGGIAKNIQYF. The CDR3 bases are TGTGCCACCAGCAGAGATGAACTAGCGGGGGGTATAGCCAAAAACATTCAGTACTTC.